These T cell receptor beta chains were read from a single sample in a study of T-cell reconstitution after alpha-beta-depleted transplantation in children. TCRdb ran MiXCR on the PCR reads and lists one entry per CDR3 protein. The sample includes some 550,000 distinct CDR3 sequences, approximately 20% of them seen just once. Sequenced material: PBMCs from the stem cell graft donor, taken from the stem cell graft. The source of these receptors is a human donor who donated a stem cell graft to a child with acute lymphoblastic leukemia. Each CDR3 is given with its conserved first and last residue. A D gene is named only where the DNA matches it firmly. Clone size, where shown, is once, few, many, or a class for clones that have expanded.

CDR3aa: CASSFGDWIQYF; CDR3nt: TGTGCCAGCAGCTTCGGAGATTGGATTCAGTACTTC; abundance: .; v_gene: TRBV11-2; d_gene: .; j_gene: TRBJ2-4
CDR3aa: CASTLWTSGGPSTDTQYF; CDR3nt: TGTGCCAGCACCCTATGGACTAGCGGGGGACCTAGCACAGATACGCAGTATTTT; abundance: few; v_gene: TRBV28; d_gene: TRBD2; j_gene: TRBJ2-3
CDR3aa: CSALRRFGDTEAFF; CDR3nt: TGCAGTGCTTTAAGGAGGTTCGGGGACACTGAAGCTTTCTTT; abundance: .; v_gene: TRBV20-1; d_gene: .; j_gene: TRBJ1-1
CDR3aa: CASSLARTGSANYGYTF; CDR3nt: TGTGCCAGCAGCTTAGCGAGGACAGGCTCCGCTAACTATGGCTACACCTTC; abundance: few; v_gene: TRBV7-9; d_gene: TRBD1; j_gene: TRBJ1-2
CDR3aa: CASSLAVGSTNEKLFF; CDR3nt: TGCGCCAGCAGCTTGGCCGTGGGATCAACTAATGAAAAACTGTTTTTT; abundance: .; v_gene: TRBV5-1; d_gene: .; j_gene: TRBJ1-4
CDR3aa: CASSRTNEKLFF; CDR3nt: TGTGCCAGCAGCCGAACTAATGAAAAACTGTTTTTT; abundance: .; v_gene: TRBV4-2; d_gene: .; j_gene: TRBJ1-4
CDR3aa: CASSTGTGVLGETQYF; CDR3nt: TGTGCCAGCAGTACCGGGACAGGGGTTTTAGGAGAGACCCAGTACTTC; abundance: few; v_gene: TRBV27; d_gene: TRBD1; j_gene: TRBJ2-5
CDR3aa: CASSQTGGYISYEQYF; CDR3nt: TGTGCCAGCAGCCAAACCGGCGGATACATATCCTACGAGCAGTACTTC; abundance: .; v_gene: TRBV27; d_gene: .; j_gene: TRBJ2-7
CDR3aa: CASSWGNQPQHF; CDR3nt: TGTGCCAGCAGTTGGGGCAATCAGCCCCAGCATTTT; abundance: few; v_gene: TRBV12-3/TRBV12-4; d_gene: .; j_gene: TRBJ1-5
CDR3aa: CSARGSTQGEAFF; CDR3nt: TGCAGTGCTAGAGGCTCGACTCAGGGCGAAGCTTTCTTT; abundance: .; v_gene: TRBV20-1; d_gene: .; j_gene: TRBJ1-1
CDR3aa: CASSQALGHTGELFF; CDR3nt: TGTGCCAGCAGCCAAGCCCTAGGACACACCGGGGAGCTGTTTTTT; abundance: .; v_gene: TRBV3-1; d_gene: .; j_gene: TRBJ2-2
CDR3aa: CASKLWGRGTGELFF; CDR3nt: TGCGCCAGCAAATTGTGGGGGCGTGGCACCGGGGAGCTGTTTTTT; abundance: few; v_gene: TRBV5-1; d_gene: .; j_gene: TRBJ2-2
CDR3aa: CASRQTETQYF; CDR3nt: TGTGCCAGCAGACAGACGGAGACCCAGTACTTC; abundance: .; v_gene: TRBV7-9; d_gene: .; j_gene: TRBJ2-5
CDR3aa: CASSGLASGPYNEQFF; CDR3nt: TGTGCCAGCAGCGGGCTGGCTAGCGGGCCCTACAATGAGCAGTTCTTC; abundance: .; v_gene: TRBV4-2; d_gene: TRBD2; j_gene: TRBJ2-1
CDR3aa: CASSFHGTWERSYEQYF; CDR3nt: TGTGCCAGCAGCTTTCACGGGACATGGGAAAGGTCCTACGAGCAGTACTTC; abundance: .; v_gene: TRBV12-1; d_gene: .; j_gene: TRBJ2-7
CDR3aa: CASSLVQGPTGELFF; CDR3nt: TGTGCCAGCAGCTTGGTGCAGGGACCCACCGGGGAGCTGTTTTTT; abundance: few; v_gene: TRBV5-8; d_gene: .; j_gene: TRBJ2-2
CDR3aa: CASTLTGGVPYNEQFF; CDR3nt: TGTGCCAGCACCCTGACAGGGGGGGTTCCCTACAATGAGCAGTTCTTC; abundance: .; v_gene: TRBV27; d_gene: TRBD1; j_gene: TRBJ2-1
CDR3aa: CAISEGLGLAGGEQFF; CDR3nt: TGTGCCATCAGTGAGGGTTTAGGACTAGCGGGAGGAGAGCAGTTCTTC; abundance: .; v_gene: TRBV10-3; d_gene: TRBD2; j_gene: TRBJ2-1
CDR3aa: CASSQLFSYEQYF; CDR3nt: TGCGCCAGCAGCCAGTTATTCTCCTACGAGCAGTACTTC; abundance: many; v_gene: TRBV4-1; d_gene: .; j_gene: TRBJ2-7
CDR3aa: CASSLELNRDGTEAFF; CDR3nt: TGTGCCAGCAGCTTAGAACTAAACCGGGACGGCACTGAAGCTTTCTTT; abundance: .; v_gene: TRBV11-2; d_gene: .; j_gene: TRBJ1-1
CDR3aa: CASSLFPSGGGTDTQYF; CDR3nt: TGTGCCAGCAGCCTGTTTCCTTCGGGAGGAGGCACAGATACGCAGTATTTT; abundance: .; v_gene: TRBV14; d_gene: TRBD2; j_gene: TRBJ2-3
CDR3aa: CAWISNYEQYF; CDR3nt: TGTGCCTGGATATCGAACTACGAGCAGTACTTC; abundance: .; v_gene: TRBV30; d_gene: .; j_gene: TRBJ2-7
CDR3aa: CASRFSSGMNTEAFF; CDR3nt: TGCGCCAGCAGGTTCTCATCAGGGATGAACACTGAAGCTTTCTTT; abundance: .; v_gene: TRBV5-1; d_gene: .; j_gene: TRBJ1-1
CDR3aa: CASSLGVAKTSTDTQYF; CDR3nt: TGTGCCAGCAGCTTAGGAGTAGCGAAAACTAGCACAGATACGCAGTATTTT; abundance: .; v_gene: TRBV7-2; d_gene: .; j_gene: TRBJ2-3
CDR3aa: CASKHSGTSGRDEQFF; CDR3nt: TGTGCCAGTAAGCATTCCGGGACTAGCGGGAGAGATGAGCAGTTCTTC; abundance: .; v_gene: TRBV19; d_gene: TRBD2; j_gene: TRBJ2-1
CDR3aa: CASSYFDRATDTQYF; CDR3nt: TGTGCCAGCAGTTACTTCGACAGGGCTACAGATACGCAGTATTTT; abundance: once; v_gene: TRBV6-5; d_gene: TRBD1; j_gene: TRBJ2-3
CDR3aa: CAISATSGSAGCEQYF; CDR3nt: TGTGCCATCAGTGCTACTAGCGGGAGTGCCGGATGCGAGCAGTACTTC; abundance: once; v_gene: TRBV10-3; d_gene: TRBD2; j_gene: TRBJ2-7
CDR3aa: CAISGVSGETQYF; CDR3nt: TGTGCCATCAGTGGCGTGTCGGGGGAGACCCAGTACTTC; abundance: .; v_gene: TRBV10-3; d_gene: .; j_gene: TRBJ2-5
CDR3aa: CASSYFGTQPQHF; CDR3nt: TGTGCCAGCAGTTACTTCGGGACTCAGCCCCAGCATTTT; abundance: .; v_gene: TRBV6-5; d_gene: .; j_gene: TRBJ1-5
CDR3aa: CSVRGGGYEQYF; CDR3nt: TGCAGCGTCCGAGGGGGGGGGTACGAGCAGTACTTC; abundance: .; v_gene: TRBV29-1; d_gene: .; j_gene: TRBJ2-7
CDR3aa: CASSYSPGLAGGSGELFF; CDR3nt: TGTGCCAGCAGTTACTCCCCCGGACTAGCGGGGGGAAGCGGGGAGCTGTTTTTT; abundance: few; v_gene: TRBV6-5; d_gene: TRBD2; j_gene: TRBJ2-2
CDR3aa: CASSLRVAGLNTGELFF; CDR3nt: TGTGCCAGCAGCCTTAGAGTAGCGGGCCTCAACACCGGGGAGCTGTTTTTT; abundance: .; v_gene: TRBV27; d_gene: TRBD2; j_gene: TRBJ2-2
CDR3aa: CASSLIGGEETQYF; CDR3nt: TGTGCCAGCAGCTTAATCGGGGGGGAAGAGACCCAGTACTTC; abundance: few; v_gene: TRBV7-2; d_gene: TRBD2; j_gene: TRBJ2-5
CDR3aa: CSARDLGTTEAFF; CDR3nt: TGCAGTGCTAGAGACCTAGGGACCACTGAAGCTTTCTTT; abundance: .; v_gene: TRBV20-1; d_gene: .; j_gene: TRBJ1-1
CDR3aa: CASSRGQGRTEAFF; CDR3nt: TGCGCCAGCAGCCGGGGACAGGGTCGTACTGAAGCTTTCTTT; abundance: many; v_gene: TRBV5-1; d_gene: TRBD1; j_gene: TRBJ1-1
CDR3aa: CASSSRGFTEAFF; CDR3nt: TGTGCCAGCAGCTCTAGGGGTTTCACTGAAGCTTTCTTT; abundance: .; v_gene: TRBV7-2; d_gene: .; j_gene: TRBJ1-1
CDR3aa: CASSLLRLRNTEAFF; CDR3nt: TGTGCCAGCAGTTTATTGAGGTTGCGGAACACTGAAGCTTTCTTT; abundance: .; v_gene: TRBV27; d_gene: .; j_gene: TRBJ1-1
CDR3aa: CARATPANYGYTF; CDR3nt: TGTGCCAGGGCGACACCCGCTAACTATGGCTACACCTTC; abundance: .; v_gene: TRBV2; d_gene: .; j_gene: TRBJ1-2
CDR3aa: CASSFLAGPDTGELFF; CDR3nt: TGTGCCAGCAGTTTCTTGGCGGGCCCGGACACCGGGGAGCTGTTTTTT; abundance: few; v_gene: TRBV12-3/TRBV12-4; d_gene: .; j_gene: TRBJ2-2
CDR3aa: CASSFFGPYEQYF; CDR3nt: TGTGCCAGCAGCTTTTTCGGTCCCTACGAGCAGTACTTC; abundance: few; v_gene: TRBV7-8; d_gene: .; j_gene: TRBJ2-7
CDR3aa: CASSLVGGLNQPQHF; CDR3nt: TGTGCCAGCAGCTTGGTGGGGGGTCTCAATCAGCCCCAGCATTTT; abundance: few; v_gene: TRBV5-5; d_gene: .; j_gene: TRBJ1-5
CDR3aa: CASSVVAGEDSEQYF; CDR3nt: TGTGCCAGCAGCGTAGTCGCCGGGGAGGACTCCGAGCAGTACTTC; abundance: .; v_gene: TRBV9; d_gene: .; j_gene: TRBJ2-7
CDR3aa: CASSLDGSSGRGNEQFF; CDR3nt: TGCGCCAGCAGCTTGGACGGGTCTAGCGGGAGGGGGAATGAGCAGTTCTTC; abundance: .; v_gene: TRBV5-1; d_gene: TRBD2; j_gene: TRBJ2-1
CDR3aa: CASSLDPGVVYSPLHF; CDR3nt: TGCGCCAGCAGCTTGGACCCGGGGGTGGTATATTCACCCCTCCACTTT; abundance: few; v_gene: TRBV5-1; d_gene: .; j_gene: TRBJ1-6